A single sample gave rise to the 17 T cell receptor beta chains below, sequenced in a study of beta chain features in type 1 diabetes. Expressed TCRB transcripts were sequenced because the isolated RNA had all been reverse transcribed beforehand. TCRdb's table, derived via immunoSEQ multiplex PCR, lists solely in-frame clones and lacks some. In the table there are 350,000 or so clones, roughly 21% of which are singletons. Input material: naive CD4+ T cells from blood. The receptors originated from a woman under 30 in good health.

This chain connects TRBV29-1 to TRBJ1-2; no reliable D call. Per the germline V gene, CDR1 is SQVTM and CDR2 is ANQGSEA. CDR3 length equals 12 residues. Trimming shortened V by 3 bases and J by 2 bases, and 7 bases separated the two germline ends. CDR3 DNA: TGCAGCGTTGAGTCCGTAAACTATGGCTACACCTTC. Translation gives CSVESVNYGYTF.

This chain links TRBV25-1 with TRBJ2-6, with no clear D. CDR3 length: 11 residues. CDR1 is MGHDK, CDR2 SYGVNS, per germline. Deletions cut 10 bases from V and 2 bases from J, with 3 bases between. The CDR3 sequence: CATAGANVLTF. The CDR3 coding sequence is TGTGCCACCGCTGGGGCCAACGTCCTGACTTTC.

The chain has TRBV7-9 and TRBJ2-5, with a tentative D call TRBD2 (5 bases). This CDR3 spans 15 amino acids. V was clipped by 5 bases and J by 8 bases, with 21 bases between them. Looked up from germline, CDR1 is SEHNR and CDR2 is FQNEAQ (reference sequence). For the CDR3, the DNA is TGTGCCAGCAGCACCAAGACGGAGGAAAAGAGAACCCAGTACTTC. Translation: CASSTKTEEKRTQYF.

This clone occurred a few times. The chain carries TRBV2 and TRBJ1-2; TRBD1 agrees at 7 bases. The length of the CDR3 is 12 residues. V gave up 6 bases and J gave up 4 bases; unmatched junction bases: 2. Germline CDR1 and CDR2: SNHLY and FYNNEI. In DNA form, the CDR3 reads TGTGCCAGCAGGGGACAGAGCTATGGCTACACCTTC. Its translation: CASRGQSYGYTF. The variable domain in full, completed from reference TRBV2 and TRBJ1-2, reads EPEVTQTPSHQVTQMGQEVILRCVPISNHLYFYWYRQILGQKVEFLVSFYNNEISEKSEIFDDQFSVERPDGSNFTLKIRSTKLEDSAMYFCASRGQSYGYTFGSGTRLTVV.

The chain employs TRBV18 and TRBJ2-7, with 9 bases fitting TRBD1. CDR3 size: 15 residues. V trimming: 5 bases; J trimming: 2 bases; junction bases outside the gene matches: 7. Germline assignment: CDR1 KGHSH and CDR2 LQKENI. This chain's CDR3 is CASSSGQGTPYEQYF. For the CDR3, the DNA is TGTGCCAGCTCATCAGGACAGGGGACTCCCTACGAGCAGTACTTC.

The chain combines TRBV5-1 with TRBJ1-2, with TRBD1 as a possible D gene (5 bases). Germline CDR1 is SGHRS and CDR2 is YFSETQ. V was clipped by 4 bases and J by 0 bases, with 7 bases between them. The CDR3 extends over 13 amino acids. The CDR3 sequence is CASSQQANYGYTF. The CDR3 DNA reads TGCGCCAGCAGCCAACAGGCTAACTATGGCTACACCTTC.

The V gene is TRBV30, the J gene TRBJ1-4; D is possibly TRBD1 (6 bases). Trimming took off 4 bases at V and 8 bases at J, with 14 bases between the two ends. Germline V CDR1 and CDR2: GTSNPN, SVGIG (reference sequence). The CDR3 is made up of 13 amino acids. CDR3 region: CAWNTGNTEKLFF. The CDR3 DNA reads TGTGCCTGGAATACAGGGAACACCGAAAAACTGTTTTTT.

In this sample, this clone turned up a few times. The chain carries TRBV7-6 and TRBJ2-5; weak D call: TRBD1 (5 bases). CDR3 size: 13 residues. Germline assignment: CDR1 SGHVS and CDR2 FNYEAQ. V lost 5 bases, J lost 6 bases, and 13 bases lay in between. CDR3 sequence reads: CASSQGSEKTQYF. The CDR3 DNA follows: TGTGCCAGCAGCCAGGGATCAGAAAAGACCCAGTACTTC.

This chain joins TRBV28 and TRBJ2-5; the D gene is possibly TRBD1 (5 bases). The CDR3 sequence is 13 residues long. The ends were cut back, 5 bases at V and 2 bases at J, with 9 bases in the middle. Germline assignment: CDR1 MDHEN and CDR2 SYDVKM. The CDR3 sequence: CASSVRGQETQYF. DNA of the CDR3: TGTGCCAGCAGTGTAAGGGGACAAGAGACCCAGTACTTC.

This clone turned up a few times. The rearrangement uses TRBV29-1 and TRBJ2-5, with a possible D match to TRBD1 (5 bases). The germline CDR1 and CDR2 sequences are SQVTM and ANQGSEA. There are 14 residues in the CDR3. Trimming cost V 4 bases and J 1 base, with 13 bases left between them. In DNA, the CDR3 is TGCAGCGTTGCGGGCGGACAACTCCAAGAGACCCAGTACTTC. Amino acids: CSVAGGQLQETQYF. The variable domain in full, with the rest retrieved from reference TRBV29-1 and TRBJ2-5, is SAVISQKPSRDICQRGTSLTIQCQVDSQVTMMFWYRQQPGQSLTLIATANQGSEATYESGFVIDKFPISRPNLTFSTLTVSNMSPEDSSIYLCSVAGGQLQETQYFGPGTRLLVL.

The chain carries TRBV4-2 and TRBJ2-5; 9 bases are a match to TRBD1. The last part of the DNA fits TRBJ2-7 better; the J call may be wrong. CDR3 length equals 14 residues. CDR1 and CDR2 from the germline V gene are LGHNA and YNFKEQ. CDR3 in amino acids: CASSRQGETYEQYF. The CDR3 coding sequence is TGTGCCAGCAGCCGACAGGGGGAGACCTACGAGCAGTACTTC.

This chain links TRBV4-3 with TRBJ2-7, with a possible D match to TRBD1 (6 bases). V was trimmed by 3 bases and J by 4 bases, leaving 16 bases between them. Germline assignment: CDR1 LGHNA and CDR2 YSLEER. The length of the CDR3 is 15 residues. As DNA, the CDR3 is TGCGCCAGCAGCCATTTACAGGGTTCGGGATACGAGCAGTACTTC. Amino acid sequence: CASSHLQGSGYEQYF.

This clone was seen more than once but under ten times. The chain combines TRBV11-2 with TRBJ2-3, with D perhaps matching TRBD2 (5 bases). Germline CDR1 SGHAT, CDR2 FQNNGV. The length of the CDR3 is 15 residues. Between the trimmed V and J ends, which lost 10 bases and 1 base, there was a span of 18 bases. The CDR3 DNA reads as TGTGCCACGGCGGACCTGGTGGAGGGCACAGATACGCAGTATTTT. Protein: CATADLVEGTDTQYF.

The chain couples TRBV7-2 to TRBJ1-1; no clear D gene. V dropped 6 bases and J dropped 0 bases, with 11 bases sitting between them. Germline CDR1 and CDR2: SGHTA and FQGNSA. The CDR3 loop spans 14 amino acids. The CDR3 bases are TGTGCCAGCAGGATTGCAGGCATGAACACTGAAGCTTTCTTT. Translating gives CASRIAGMNTEAFF.

The chain joins TRBV5-4 to TRBJ1-4, with 8 nucleotides matching TRBD1. J was trimmed by 3 bases and V by 2 bases; bases with no gene match: 3. Germline CDR1 reads SGHNT; CDR2 reads YYREEE (reference sequence). The CDR3 has 15 residues. CDR3 amino acids: CASSFQGAANEKLFF. CDR3 sequence (DNA): TGTGCCAGCAGCTTCCAGGGGGCAGCTAATGAAAAACTGTTTTTT.

This clone was seen more than once but under ten times. The chain links TRBV4-1 to TRBJ2-7; perhaps TRBD1 as D (6 bases). Trimming shortened V by 0 bases and J by 3 bases, and 12 bases separated the two germline ends. Germline V gene data show CDR1 as MGHRA and CDR2 as YSYEKL. This CDR3 is 15 amino acids long. In DNA form, the CDR3 reads TGCGCCAGCAGCCAAGATCAGGTAGGGGGCTACGAGCAGTACTTC. Translated: CASSQDQVGGYEQYF.

The chain links TRBV6-7 to TRBJ1-1; the match to TRBD1 covers 10 bases. TRBV6-7 is treated as an ORF (open reading frame) with a function not yet certain. V trimming: 5 bases; J trimming: 4 bases; junction bases outside the gene matches: 4. This CDR3 is 14 amino acids long. The CDR3 DNA reads TGTGCCAGCAGTGCCGGGACAGGGGCCACTGAAGCTTTCTTT. It encodes CASSAGTGATEAFF.